This T cell receptor beta chain was captured by sequencing in a study of blood T cell repertoires in COVID-19. Recruits, aged roughly 18 to 100 years, lived in about two dozen US areas. Participants' own reports of clinical history determined their cohort assignment. The recovered donors of Cohort 3 showed two negative PCRs, clearance, or symptom resolution. TCRdb keeps only in-frame clones here, not all; method: immunoSEQ multiplex PCR. The sample lists around 360,000 clones, roughly 87% occurring once. The sample holds one count of this clone. Trimming stripped 5 bases from V and 1 base from J, with 17 bases between. The CDR3 runs to 15 residues. Germline V gives CDR1 GTSNPN, CDR2 SVGIG (reference sequence).

The sequenced material came from PBMCs or T cells enriched from blood (not recorded which). This chain connects TRBV30 to TRBJ2-5, with D possibly being TRBD1 (5 bases). This receptor was identified in a woman aged 25 to 39 who had recovered from COVID-19. CDR3 loop: CAWCGRAGPQETQYF. CDR3 bases: TGTGCCTGGTGCGGTCGGGCAGGGCCCCAAGAGACCCAGTACTTC.